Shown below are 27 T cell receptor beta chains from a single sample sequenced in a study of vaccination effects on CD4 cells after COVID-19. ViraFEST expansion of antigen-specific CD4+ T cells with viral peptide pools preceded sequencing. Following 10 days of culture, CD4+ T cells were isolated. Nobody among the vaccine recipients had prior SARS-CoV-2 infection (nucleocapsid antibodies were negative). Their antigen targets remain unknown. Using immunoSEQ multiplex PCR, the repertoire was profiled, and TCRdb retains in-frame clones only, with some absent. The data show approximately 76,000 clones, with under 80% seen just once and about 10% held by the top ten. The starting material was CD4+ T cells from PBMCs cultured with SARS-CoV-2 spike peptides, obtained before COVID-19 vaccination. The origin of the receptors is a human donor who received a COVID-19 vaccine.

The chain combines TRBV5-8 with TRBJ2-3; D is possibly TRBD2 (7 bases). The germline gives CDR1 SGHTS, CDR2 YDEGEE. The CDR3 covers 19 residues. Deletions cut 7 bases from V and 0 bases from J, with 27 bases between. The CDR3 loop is CASPVIYGGGDPSTDTQYF. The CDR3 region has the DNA TGTGCCAGCCCTGTTATATACGGCGGGGGCGATCCTAGCACAGATACGCAGTATTTT.

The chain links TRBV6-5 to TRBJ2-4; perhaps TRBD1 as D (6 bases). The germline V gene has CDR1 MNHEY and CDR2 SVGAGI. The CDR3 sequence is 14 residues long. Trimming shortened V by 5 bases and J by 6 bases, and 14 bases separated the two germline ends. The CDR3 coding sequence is TGTGCCAGCAGTCCACAGGGTTCGGCAAACATTCAGTACTTC. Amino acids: CASSPQGSANIQYF.

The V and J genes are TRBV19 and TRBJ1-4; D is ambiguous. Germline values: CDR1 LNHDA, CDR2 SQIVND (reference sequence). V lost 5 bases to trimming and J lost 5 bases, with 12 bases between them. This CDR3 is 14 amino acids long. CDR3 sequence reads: CASSPRALNEKLFF. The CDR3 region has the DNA TGTGCCAGTAGTCCGCGGGCCCTCAATGAAAAACTGTTTTTT.

CDR3 sequence: CASSPGGEFSGNTIYF. The CDR3 DNA sequence: TGCGCCAGCAGCCCGGGGGGGGAGTTTTCTGGAAACACCATATATTTT. The V and J genes are TRBV4-1 and TRBJ1-3; the D gene is possibly TRBD1 (5 bases). This CDR3 region has 16 residues. Looked up from germline, CDR1 is MGHRA and CDR2 is YSYEKL. The V gene lost 4 bases and the J gene lost 1 base, with 14 bases spanning the gap.

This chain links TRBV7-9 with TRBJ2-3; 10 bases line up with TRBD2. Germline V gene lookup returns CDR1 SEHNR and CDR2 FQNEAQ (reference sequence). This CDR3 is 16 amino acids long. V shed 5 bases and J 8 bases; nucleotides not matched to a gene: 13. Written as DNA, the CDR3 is TGTGCCAGCAGCCCGCCGGGAGCGGGGGGGCCAGTTACGCAGTATTTT. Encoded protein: CASSPPGAGGPVTQYF.

CDR3 loop: CAWSARRQVRELFF. In DNA, the CDR3 is TGTGCCTGGAGTGCAAGACGGCAGGTGCGGGAGCTGTTTTTT. The chain is built from TRBV30 and TRBJ2-2; D is unresolved. V was clipped by 1 base and J by 9 bases, with 15 bases between them. This CDR3 has 14 amino acids. The germline CDR1 and CDR2 sequences are GTSNPN and SVGIG (reference sequence). Full variable domain (missing parts from reference TRBV30 and TRBJ2-2): SQTIHQWPATLVQPVGSPLSLECTVEGTSNPNLYWYRQAAGRGLQLLFYSVGIGQISSEVPQNLSASRPQDRQFILSSKKLLLSDSGFYLCAWSARRQVRELFFGEGSRLTVL.

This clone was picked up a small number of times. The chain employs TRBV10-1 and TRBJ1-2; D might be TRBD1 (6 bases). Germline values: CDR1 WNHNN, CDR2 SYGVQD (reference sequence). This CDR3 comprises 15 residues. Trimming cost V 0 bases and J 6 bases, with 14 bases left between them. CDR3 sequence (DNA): TGCGCCAGCAGTGAGTCGGTCAGGGGCCAGAATGGCTACACCTTC. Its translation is CASSESVRGQNGYTF.

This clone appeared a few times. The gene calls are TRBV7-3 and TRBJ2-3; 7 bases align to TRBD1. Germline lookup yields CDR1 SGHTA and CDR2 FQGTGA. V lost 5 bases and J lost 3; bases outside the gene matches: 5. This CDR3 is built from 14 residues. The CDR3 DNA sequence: TGTGCCAGCAGCCCCGACAGGGCGACAGATACGCAGTATTTT. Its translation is CASSPDRATDTQYF.

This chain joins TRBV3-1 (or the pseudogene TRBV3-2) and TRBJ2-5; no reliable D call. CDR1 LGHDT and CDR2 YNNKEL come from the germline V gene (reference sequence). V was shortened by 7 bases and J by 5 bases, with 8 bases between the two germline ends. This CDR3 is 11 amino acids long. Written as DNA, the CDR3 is TGTGCCAGCAAGGAGCGTGAGACCCAGTACTTC. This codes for CASKERETQYF.

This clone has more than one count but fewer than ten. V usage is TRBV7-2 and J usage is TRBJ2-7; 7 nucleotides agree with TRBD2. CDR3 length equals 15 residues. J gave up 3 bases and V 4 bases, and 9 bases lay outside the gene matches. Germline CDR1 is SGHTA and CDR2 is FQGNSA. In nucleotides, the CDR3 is TGTGCCAGCAGCTCACAATCCGGGGGGTACTACGAGCAGTACGTC. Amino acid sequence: CASSSQSGGYYEQYV.

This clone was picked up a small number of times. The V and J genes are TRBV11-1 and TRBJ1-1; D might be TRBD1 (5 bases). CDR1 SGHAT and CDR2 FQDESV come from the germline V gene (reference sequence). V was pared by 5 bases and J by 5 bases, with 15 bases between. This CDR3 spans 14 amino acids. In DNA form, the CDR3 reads TGTGCCAGCAGCCTACAGGCGGGGAGGACTGAAGCTTTCTTT. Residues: CASSLQAGRTEAFF.

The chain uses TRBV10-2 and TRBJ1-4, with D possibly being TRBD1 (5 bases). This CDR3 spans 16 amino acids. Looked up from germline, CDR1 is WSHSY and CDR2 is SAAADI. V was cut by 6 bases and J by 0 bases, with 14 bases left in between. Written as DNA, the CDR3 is TGCGCCAGCAGACGCGGGACGGGTGCAACTAATGAAAAACTGTTTTTT. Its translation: CASRRGTGATNEKLFF.

The CDR3 DNA sequence: TGTGCCAGCAGCTTCCCAAACCGGTCAAGACGGACCCAGTACTTC. Translated: CASSFPNRSRRTQYF. The chain is built from TRBV11-3 and TRBJ2-5; D uncertain. V was pared by 3 bases and J by 7 bases, with 18 bases between. Germline CDR1 is SGHNT and CDR2 is YENEEA. The CDR3 sequence is 15 residues long.

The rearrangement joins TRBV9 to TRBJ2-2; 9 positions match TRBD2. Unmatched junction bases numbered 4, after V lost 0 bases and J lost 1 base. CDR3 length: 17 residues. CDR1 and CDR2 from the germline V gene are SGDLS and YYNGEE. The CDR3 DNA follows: TGTGCCAGCAGCGTAGGGGAAGCGGGGGGGAACACCGGGGAGCTGTTTTTT. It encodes CASSVGEAGGNTGELFF. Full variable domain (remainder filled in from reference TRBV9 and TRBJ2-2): DSGVTQTPKHLITATGQRVTLRCSPRSGDLSVYWYQQSLDQGLQFLIQYYNGEERAKGNILERFSAQQFPDLHSELNLSSLELGDSALYFCASSVGEAGGNTGELFFGEGSRLTVL.

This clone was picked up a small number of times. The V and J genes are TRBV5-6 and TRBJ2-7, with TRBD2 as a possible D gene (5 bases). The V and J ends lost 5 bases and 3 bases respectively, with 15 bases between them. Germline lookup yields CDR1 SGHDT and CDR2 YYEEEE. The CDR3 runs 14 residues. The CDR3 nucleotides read TGTGCCAGCAGGAAACGGGGAGCGCTCTACGAGCAGTACGTC. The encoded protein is CASRKRGALYEQYV.

CDR3 region: CASTRTESSYNSPLHF. CDR3 sequence (DNA): TGTGCCAGCACCAGGACGGAAAGCTCCTATAATTCACCCCTCCACTTT. The rearrangement links TRBV27 to TRBJ1-6; D is ambiguous. Trimming stripped 7 bases from V and 0 bases from J, with 13 bases between. Germline values: CDR1 MNHEY, CDR2 SMNVEV (reference sequence). CDR3 length: 16 residues.

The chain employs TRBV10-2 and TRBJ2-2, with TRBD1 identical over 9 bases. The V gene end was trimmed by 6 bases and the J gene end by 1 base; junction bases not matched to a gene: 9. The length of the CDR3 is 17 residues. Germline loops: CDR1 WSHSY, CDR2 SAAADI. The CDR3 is CASRSRSGQGNTGELFF. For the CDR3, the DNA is TGCGCCAGCAGAAGTCGCTCGGGACAGGGGAACACCGGGGAGCTGTTTTTT.

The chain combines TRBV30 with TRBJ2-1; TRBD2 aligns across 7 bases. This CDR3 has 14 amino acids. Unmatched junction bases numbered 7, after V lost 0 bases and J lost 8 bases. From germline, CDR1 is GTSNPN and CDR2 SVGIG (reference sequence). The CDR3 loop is CAWSVGSGVYEQFF. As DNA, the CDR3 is TGTGCCTGGAGTGTGGGCAGCGGGGTCTATGAGCAGTTCTTC.

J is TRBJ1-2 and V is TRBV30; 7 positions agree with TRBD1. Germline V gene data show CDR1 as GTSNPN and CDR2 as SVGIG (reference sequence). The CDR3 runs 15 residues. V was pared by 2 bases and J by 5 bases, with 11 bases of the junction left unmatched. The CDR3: CAWSTETGFLYGYTF. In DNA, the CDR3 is TGTGCCTGGAGTACTGAGACAGGGTTTTTATATGGCTACACCTTC.

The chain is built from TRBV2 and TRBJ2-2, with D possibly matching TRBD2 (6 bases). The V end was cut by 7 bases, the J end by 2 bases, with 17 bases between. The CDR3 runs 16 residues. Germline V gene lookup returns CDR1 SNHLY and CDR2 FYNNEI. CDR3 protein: CASTGSGTLNTGELFF. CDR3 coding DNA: TGTGCCAGCACTGGATCGGGGACTCTTAACACCGGGGAGCTGTTTTTT.

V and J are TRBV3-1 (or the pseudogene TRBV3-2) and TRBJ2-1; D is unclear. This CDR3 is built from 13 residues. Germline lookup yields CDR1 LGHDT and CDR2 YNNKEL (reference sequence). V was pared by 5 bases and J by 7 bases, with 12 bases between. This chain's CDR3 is CASSSTEDNEQFF. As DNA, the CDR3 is TGTGCCAGCAGCTCTACAGAGGATAATGAGCAGTTCTTC.

The CDR3 region is CASSQPGQGGNTGELFF. The CDR3 DNA follows: TGTGCCAGCTCACAACCGGGACAGGGTGGTAACACCGGGGAGCTGTTTTTT. The J gene is TRBJ2-2, the V gene TRBV18; TRBD1 agrees at 9 bases. Per the germline V gene, CDR1 is KGHSH and CDR2 is LQKENI. J lost 2 bases, V lost 4 bases, and 8 bases had no gene match. The CDR3 is 17 amino acids.

The CDR3 here is CASSVTSGGPVAQYF. In nucleotides, the CDR3 is TGTGCCAGCAGCGTGACTAGCGGGGGGCCGGTGGCCCAGTACTTC. This rearrangement joins TRBV9 to TRBJ2-5; TRBD2 aligns across 13 bases. The CDR3 spans 15 residues. V gave up 2 bases and J gave up 9 bases; unmatched junction bases: 7. From germline, CDR1 is SGDLS and CDR2 YYNGEE.

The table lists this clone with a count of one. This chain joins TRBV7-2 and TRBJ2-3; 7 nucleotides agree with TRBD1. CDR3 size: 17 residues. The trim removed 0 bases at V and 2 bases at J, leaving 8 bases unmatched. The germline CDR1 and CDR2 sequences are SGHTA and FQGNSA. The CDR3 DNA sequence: TGTGCCAGCAGCTTAGCGCTAGGGGGCCTGGTCACAGATACGCAGTATTTT. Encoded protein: CASSLALGGLVTDTQYF.

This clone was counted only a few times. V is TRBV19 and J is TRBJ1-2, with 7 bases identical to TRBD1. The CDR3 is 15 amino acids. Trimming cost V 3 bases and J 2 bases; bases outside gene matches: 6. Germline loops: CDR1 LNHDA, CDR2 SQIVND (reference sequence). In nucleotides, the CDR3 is TGTGCCAGTAGTATCGCCCCGACAGGGAACTATGGCTACACCTTC. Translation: CASSIAPTGNYGYTF.

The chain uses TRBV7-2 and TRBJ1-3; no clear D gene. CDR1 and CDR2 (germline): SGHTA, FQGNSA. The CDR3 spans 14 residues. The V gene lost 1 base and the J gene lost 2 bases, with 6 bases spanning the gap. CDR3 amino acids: CASSLGGPGNTIYF. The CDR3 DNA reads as TGTGCCAGCAGCTTAGGAGGTCCTGGAAACACCATATATTTT. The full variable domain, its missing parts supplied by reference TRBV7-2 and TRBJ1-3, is GAGVSQSPSNKVTEKGKDVELRCDPISGHTALYWYRQSLGQGLEFLIYFQGNSAPDKSGLPSDRFSAERTGGSVSTLTIQRTQQEDSAVYLCASSLGGPGNTIYFGEGSWLTVV.

The CDR3 protein is CASSKTGVAETQYF. The CDR3 DNA follows: TGTGCCAGCTCAAAGACAGGGGTGGCGGAGACCCAGTACTTC. This chain joins TRBV18 and TRBJ2-5, with TRBD1 identical over 8 bases. Germline CDR1 reads KGHSH; CDR2 reads LQKENI. The CDR3 runs to 14 residues. V dropped 5 bases and J dropped 5; count of bases not matched to a gene: 7.